This T cell receptor (beta chain) appears in the sequencing data of a study of blood T cells in healthy people across ages. CDR3 length: 13 amino acids. Germline CDR1 MDHEN, CDR2 SYDVKM. V was cut by 3 bases and J by 6 bases, with 12 bases left in between. The second PCR ran about 7 to 12 cycles with a sample-barcoded 5' primer and J-beta primers. TCRdb ran MiXCR on the 5' RACE reads and lists one entry per CDR3 protein. This table has roughly 800,000 distinct CDR3 sequences, around a quarter appearing once. As regards this clonotype: The target antigen is unknown.

Healthy Caucasian individuals from Russia aged about 6 to 100 were enrolled as donors. Study-wide findings and caveats: There were more naive CD4+ cells and higher diversity in long-lived donors than in aged donors.

This same sample was also part of a study on T cells of mothers and their children. Turning to that study: For related and unrelated pairs alike, thymic selection shapes TCR recombination output similarly. Mothers and children who were related shared slightly more overlap than unrelated pairs, but not significantly more.

The source material was blood. The chain links TRBV28 to TRBJ2-7, with D perhaps given as TRBD1 or TRBD2 (5 bases each). The source of this sequence is a boy younger than 18 in good health. The CDR3 is CASSLGEWIEQYF. The CDR3, as DNA: TGTGCCAGCAGTTTGGGGGAGTGGATCGAGCAGTACTTC.